This T cell receptor (beta chain) was sequenced in a study of blood T cell repertoires in COVID-19. Turning to the study itself: Samples came from the United States, Italy and Spain, spanning acute and convalescent COVID-19. The cDNA or gDNA used as material had been derived from T cells, B-cell-depleted T cells, or PBMCs.

Per the study methods: Counts of nucleated cells, estimated from reference gene primer amplification, were obtained. The data were produced by immunoSEQ multiplex PCR, yet TCRdb's version contains in-frame clones alone and is incomplete. V, J and clone size reflect that table, while D and trimming were determined from the DNA. The sample holds approximately 250,000 clones, about 90% seen once. The CDR3 has 14 amino acids. V lost 2 bases and J lost 1; bases outside the gene matches: 3. Germline CDR1 is SQVTM and CDR2 is ANQGSEA. Seattle patients were enrolled while actively infected and followed longitudinally.

The V and J genes are TRBV29-1 and TRBJ2-5; TRBD1 agrees at 8 bases. The material sequenced was peripheral blood. The sequence came from an older woman with COVID-19, enrolled during active disease. CDR3 amino acids: CSVEQDRAQETQYF. CDR3 in DNA: TGCAGCGTTGAACAGGACAGGGCCCAAGAGACCCAGTACTTC.